This entry describes one TCR beta chain. Its antigen remains undetermined. Base quality data are lacking; no much larger clone is found one base away. This sample was taken from a study of siplizumab effects on memory and regulatory T cells (dated by TCRdb to about 2019). Background for the entire study: The effect of the anti-CD2 antibody siplizumab on alloreactive T-cell subsets was examined in allogeneic mixed lymphocyte reactions constructed from human PBMCs.

The germline V gene encodes CDR1 MNHNS and CDR2 SASEGT. From its cysteine to its phenylalanine, the CDR3 spans 14 amino acids. The retained sequence is limited to the CDR3, 42 bases, with the frame set at the first base. Deletion took 5 bases off V and 2 bases off J, with a span of 12 bases between the germline ends. The library was prepared using the immunoSEQ multiplex PCR assay. The deep sequencing platform assayed some 90,000 TCR templates per sample. Genomic DNA extracted from sorted T cells was used for TCRbeta CDR3 sequencing. The published analysis was carried out like this. Clonal analysis of TCRbeta CDR3 data was done in the R programming language. Unstimulated samples were compared with post-reaction CFSE-low samples to define alloreactive CD4+ and CD8+ clones. Regulatory or non-regulatory origin of alloreactive CD4+ clones was assigned by matching sequences to the sorted unstimulated Treg and non-Treg repertoires. Not all clones reach the TCRdb copy of this immuneACCESS table, which keeps in-frame sequences only. Checked studies attribute under half of the gap to unresolved V genes and leave the rest unexplained. For V, J and clone size, that table is used; D and trimming come from the DNA. The sample profile shows about 110,000 clones; 90% to 95% of them were found once. The ten largest make up about 0.34% of the sample.

TCRbeta CDR3 sequencing was performed on sorted unstimulated T cells and on proliferating T cells recovered from mixed lymphocyte reactions. Fresh whole blood from around 11 HLA-typed healthy donors was used to isolate PBMCs. The study at large found these results: The cumulative frequency of alloreactive sequences traceable to unstimulated CD4+ memory T cells was significantly reduced by siplizumab. Sequences below about 10^-5 frequency were poorly captured, so only a minor fraction of alloreactive clones could be mapped to unstimulated subsets. Roughly 75-96% of proliferating CD4+ or CD8+ clones could not be assigned a naive or memory phenotype. Greater diversity appeared to be present in unstimulated naive T cells than in memory T cells, and a substantial contribution to the alloresponse seemed to be made by naive cells. No functional confirmation was obtained for the suppressive function of proliferating Tregs from siplizumab cultures. Among mappable alloreactive CD4+ clones, the Treg-derived fraction averaged approximately 63% with siplizumab versus roughly 30% in control reactions.

This sequence was found in a human donor in good health. The V and J genes are TRBV6-1 and TRBJ1-2; the D gene is possibly TRBD1, with 5 bases matching. The source material was CD4+ T cells sorted from blood. The CDR3 has the sequence CASSHPGRNYGYTF. In nucleotide form, the sequence is TGTGCCAGCAGTCACCCGGGACGAAACTATGGCTACACCTTC.